Below, one TCR beta chain is given with its context. The sample belongs to a study of blood T cell repertoires in COVID-19. Study information: The samples span acute and convalescent COVID-19 from the United States, Italy and Spain. From T cells, B-cell-depleted T cells, or PBMCs came the material, which was cDNA or gDNA.

How the authors handled the data: Amplification with reference gene primers provided the estimates of nucleated cell counts. The repertoire was sequenced with immunoSEQ multiplex PCR; TCRdb's copy has only in-frame clones and lacks some. V, J and clone size derive from that table, while D and trimming were established from the DNA sequence. The profile covers approximately 110,000 clones, with nearly 90% appearing a single time and 8% to 8.5% taken by the ten largest. CDR3 length: 16 amino acids. V gave up 0 bases and J gave up 8 bases; unmatched junction bases: 7. Germline V gives CDR1 LGHNA, CDR2 YSLEER.

This TCR derives from a woman aged 70 to 79 who had recovered from COVID-19. V gene TRBV4-3 combines with J gene TRBJ1-6; TRBD1 matches 7 bases. Sequencing was done on a sample of peripheral blood. The CDR3 DNA is TGCGCCAGCAGCCAAGATAGGGGGCAGGTCCATTCACCCCTCCACTTT. Its translation is CASSQDRGQVHSPLHF.